This TCR beta chain is drawn from a study of blood T cells in healthy people across ages. The germline gives CDR1 SEHNR, CDR2 FQNEAQ (reference sequence). This CDR3 spans 12 amino acids. Trimming took off 6 bases at V and 6 bases at J, with 12 bases between the two ends. Study observations and caveats: Long-lived donors carried more naive CD4+ cells and greater diversity than aged donors.

This clonotype was observed many times. The antigen is unknown. Next came a second PCR, run for about 7 to 12 cycles, which used a sample-barcoded 5' primer along with a J-beta primer mix. Using its own MiXCR run on the 5' RACE reads, TCRdb lists one record per CDR3 protein. The sample includes about 1.6 million distinct CDR3 sequences, around 35% of them seen just once. This sequence joins TRBV7-9 and TRBJ2-7; tentative D call: TRBD1 (5 bases). The receptor's source is a woman in her thirties in good health. Sequences were obtained from blood. This chain's CDR3 is CASSLQGPEQYF. The DNA of the CDR3 is TGTGCCAGCAGTTTGCAGGGTCCCGAGCAGTACTTC.